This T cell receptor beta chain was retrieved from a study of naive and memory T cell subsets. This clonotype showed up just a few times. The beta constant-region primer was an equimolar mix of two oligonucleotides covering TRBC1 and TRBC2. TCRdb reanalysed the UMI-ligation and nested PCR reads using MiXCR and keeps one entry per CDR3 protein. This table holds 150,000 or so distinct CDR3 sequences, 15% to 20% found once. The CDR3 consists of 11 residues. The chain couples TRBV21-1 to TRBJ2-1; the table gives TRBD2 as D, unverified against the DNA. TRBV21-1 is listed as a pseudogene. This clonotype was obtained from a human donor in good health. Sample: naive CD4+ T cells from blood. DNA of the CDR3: TGTGCCAGTGGACTAACGAATGAGCAGTTCTTC. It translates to CASGLTNEQFF.